This T cell receptor beta chain derives from a study of blood T cell repertoires in COVID-19. Sequencing was performed with immunoSEQ multiplex PCR; in TCRdb, only in-frame clones are kept and a portion is missing. The sample contains around 95,000 clones, around nine tenths of which appear only once. Sequenced: peripheral blood. The receptor was derived from a man between 45 and 60 years old with acute or convalescent COVID-19.

CDR3 region: CASSSGRFSFF. DNA for the CDR3: TGTGCCAGTTCTAGCGGGAGGTTCTCCTTCTTC. The J gene is TRBJ2-1, the V gene TRBV2; 11 nucleotides align to TRBD2. The CDR3 is 11 amino acids. Germline-derived CDR1 and CDR2 are SNHLY and FYNNEI. V gave up 9 bases and J gave up 16 bases; unmatched junction bases: 8.